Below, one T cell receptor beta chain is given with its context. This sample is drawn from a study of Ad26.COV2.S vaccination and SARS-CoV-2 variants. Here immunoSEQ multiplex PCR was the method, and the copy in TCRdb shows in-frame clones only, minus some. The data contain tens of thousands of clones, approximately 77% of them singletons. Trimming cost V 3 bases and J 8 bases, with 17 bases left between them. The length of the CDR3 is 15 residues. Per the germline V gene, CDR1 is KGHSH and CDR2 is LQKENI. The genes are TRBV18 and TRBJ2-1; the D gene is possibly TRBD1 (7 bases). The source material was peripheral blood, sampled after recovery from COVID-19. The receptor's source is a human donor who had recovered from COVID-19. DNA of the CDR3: TGTGCCAGCTCACCGACAGGGCCGGGGAGGTATGAGCAGTTCTTC. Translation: CASSPTGPGRYEQFF.